This T cell receptor (beta chain) derives from a study of T cells in women clearing cervical HPV infection. Study information: Blood came at first lesion visit for cases, post-clearance for controls. HLA type could not be excluded as a confounder.

Comment on this clone: The read ends 3 residues shy of where the CDR3 ends; the end is completed using the germline J gene.

Prevalent HPV16 infections were excluded; only incident single HPV16 infections included. Profiled with immunoSEQ multiplex PCR; TCRdb holds only in-frame clones, not every one. Its listing shows more than 15,000 clones. Germline CDR1 is SGHDT and CDR2 is YYEEEE. Trimming cost V 2 bases and J 7 bases; bases outside gene matches: 7. The CDR3 has 14 amino acids. The chain couples TRBV5-6 to TRBJ1-2; 8 bases fit TRBD1. This clonotype was sampled from a woman between 18 and 69 years old with a cervical HPV16 infection that either progressed to CIN3+ or cleared (not recorded which). The sample comprised blood buffy coat. CDR3 sequence reads: CASSFQGAEAGYTF. The DNA read from the CDR3 is TGTGCCAGCAGCTTTCAGGGGGCAGAGGCTGGC.